Below, 12 T cell receptor beta chains from the same sample are listed, as sequenced in a study of shared clonotypes between healthy human individuals. TCRdb's copy holds only in-frame clones and misses some; the assay was immunoSEQ multiplex PCR. The table lists about 2.1 million clones, 93% of them singletons. Terminally differentiated effector memory CD45RA+ cells were excluded from the naive CD8 cells, which were CD45RO-negative and positively selected for CCR7. Sequencing was carried out using naive CD8+ T cells from PBMCs. The receptors here all came from a young man in good health. Some clones in this sample may be carry-over from other donors' samples.

Note on this clone: Other DNA sequences in the same sample also yield this CDR3. This rearrangement joins TRBV9 to TRBJ2-2; no definite D call. The CDR3 sequence is 12 residues long. The germline V and J ends were trimmed by 2 bases and 5 bases, with 4 bases remaining between them. Germline assignment: CDR1 SGDLS and CDR2 YYNGEE. The CDR3 nucleotides read TGTGCCAGCAGCGTCTCGACCGGGGAGCTGTTTTTT. Translation gives CASSVSTGELFF. The variable domain in full, completed from reference TRBV9 and TRBJ2-2, reads DSGVTQTPKHLITATGQRVTLRCSPRSGDLSVYWYQQSLDQGLQFLIQYYNGEERAKGNILERFSAQQFPDLHSELNLSSLELGDSALYFCASSVSTGELFFGEGSRLTVL.

This clone showed up just once. The V call is TRBV7-6, the J call TRBJ2-1, with 9 bases lining up with TRBD2. Per germline, CDR1 SGHVS and CDR2 FNYEAQ. After removal of 6 bases from V and 5 bases from J, the junction contained 5 bases not matched to a gene. The CDR3 length is 14 residues. As DNA, the CDR3 is TGTGCCAGCAGTTTGGGACTAGCTGACAATGAGCAGTTCTTC. Translating gives CASSLGLADNEQFF.

This chain connects TRBV18 to TRBJ1-1; 7 positions match TRBD1. CDR1 is KGHSH and CDR2 is LQKENI in the germline V gene. This CDR3 has 15 amino acids. V gave up 3 bases and J gave up 3 bases; unmatched junction bases: 7. The CDR3, as DNA: TGTGCCAGCTCACCTCCGACAGGGCCATACACTGAAGCTTTCTTT. Translation: CASSPPTGPYTEAFF.

The chain joins TRBV12-5 to TRBJ1-1; unclear D gene. Germline V gene lookup returns CDR1 LGHNT and CDR2 FRNRAP. The CDR3 loop spans 13 amino acids. Trimming removed 3 bases at V and 1 base at J, with 6 bases between. CDR3 sequence: CASGLWGNTEAFF. In DNA form, the CDR3 reads TGTGCTAGTGGTTTATGGGGGAACACTGAAGCTTTCTTT.

The chain combines TRBV11-2 with TRBJ1-4; 7 positions agree with TRBD1. Germline CDR1 and CDR2: SGHAT and FQNNGV. V lost 5 bases, J lost 7 bases, and 7 bases stayed unmatched. This CDR3 region has 14 residues. The CDR3 here is CASSPTGYSEKLFF. The CDR3 DNA sequence: TGTGCCAGCAGCCCGACAGGGTACAGTGAAAAACTGTTTTTT. The full variable domain, in which reference TRBV11-2 and TRBJ1-4 provide the parts outside the CDR3, is EAGVAQSPRYKIIEKRQSVAFWCNPISGHATLYWYQQILGQGPKLLIQFQNNGVVDDSQLPKDRFSAERLKGVDSTLKIQPAKLEDSAVYLCASSPTGYSEKLFFGSGTQLSVL.

The genes are TRBV7-9 and TRBJ2-7; TRBD2 matches 9 bases. J was trimmed by 3 bases and V by 2 bases; bases with no gene match: 8. This CDR3 is 16 amino acids long. Germline V gives CDR1 SEHNR, CDR2 FQNEAQ (reference sequence). The CDR3 DNA sequence: TGTGCCAGCAGCTTAATGGCGGGAGGGAAATTCTACGAGCAGTACTTC. It encodes CASSLMAGGKFYEQYF. Combining the CDR3 with reference TRBV7-9 and TRBJ2-7 gives the whole variable domain DTGVSQNPRHKITKRGQNVTFRCDPISEHNRLYWYRQTLGQGPEFLTYFQNEAQLEKSRLLSDRFSAERPKGSFSTLEIQRTEQGDSAMYLCASSLMAGGKFYEQYFGPGTRLTVT.

The J gene is TRBJ1-5, the V gene TRBV7-6, with D possibly being TRBD1 (6 bases). Germline values: CDR1 SGHVS, CDR2 FNYEAQ. The length of the CDR3 is 13 residues. Trimming pared 4 bases from V and 7 bases from J, leaving 11 bases between. For the CDR3, the DNA is TGTGCCAGCAGCTCTAGCAGGGGCCAGCCCCAGCATTTT. It is translated as CASSSSRGQPQHF.

This rearrangement joins TRBV25-1 to TRBJ1-2, with a tentative D call TRBD1 (5 bases). Looked up from germline, CDR1 is MGHDK and CDR2 is SYGVNS. The CDR3 length is 14 residues. Trimming took off 5 bases at V and 14 bases at J, with 24 bases between the two ends. DNA for the CDR3: TGTGCCAGCAGTTCACTAAGGGACCCTCTCAGGAGGACCTTC. Translating gives CASSSLRDPLRRTF.

The rearrangement joins TRBV6-1 to TRBJ1-4; D unresolved. The CDR3 has 15 residues. CDR1 is MNHNS and CDR2 is SASEGT in the germline V gene. V lost 2 bases and J 4 bases, leaving 11 bases between the germline ends. The CDR3 is CASSETGILNEKLFF. The CDR3 DNA is TGTGCCAGCAGTGAAACCGGAATACTTAATGAAAAACTGTTTTTT.

The chain uses TRBV10-3 and TRBJ1-1, with D unresolved. The germline CDR1 and CDR2 sequences are ENHRY and SYGVKD. CDR3 length: 13 amino acids. Trimming pared 10 bases from V and 0 bases from J, leaving 12 bases between. The CDR3: CASVDGLNTEAFF. The CDR3 region has the DNA TGTGCCAGCGTGGACGGCCTGAACACTGAAGCTTTCTTT.

This clone was detected once. This chain uses TRBV5-4 with TRBJ2-7, with unresolved D. Trimming removed 4 bases from V and 10 bases from J, with 15 bases in between. Germline assignment: CDR1 SGHNT and CDR2 YYREEE (reference sequence). The CDR3 contains 12 residues. The CDR3 region has the DNA TGTGCCAGCAGCGCCACCATAGGGAAACAGTACTTC. Residues: CASSATIGKQYF.

The CDR3 reads CAISPGLGEGDEQFF. The DNA for the CDR3 is TGTGCCATCAGTCCCGGACTAGGAGAGGGGGATGAGCAGTTCTTC. This chain joins TRBV10-3 and TRBJ2-1, with D perhaps matching TRBD2 (7 bases). This CDR3 spans 15 amino acids. Germline lookup yields CDR1 ENHRY and CDR2 SYGVKD. V was shortened by 5 bases and J by 8 bases, with 19 bases between the two germline ends.